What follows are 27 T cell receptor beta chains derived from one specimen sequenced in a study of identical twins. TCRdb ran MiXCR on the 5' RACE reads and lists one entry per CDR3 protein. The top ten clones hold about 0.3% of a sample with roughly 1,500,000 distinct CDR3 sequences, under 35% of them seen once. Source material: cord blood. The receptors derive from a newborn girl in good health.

CDR3 protein: CASSGEDRVNTEAFF. In nucleotides, the CDR3 is TGTGCCAGCAGTGGCGAGGACAGGGTGAACACTGAAGCTTTCTTT. V gene TRBV25-1 combines with J gene TRBJ1-1; 8 nucleotides line up with TRBD1. The junction had 4 bases not matched to a gene; V was cut back by 4 bases and J by 0 bases. Germline V CDR1 and CDR2: MGHDK, SYGVNS. The CDR3 has 15 amino acids.

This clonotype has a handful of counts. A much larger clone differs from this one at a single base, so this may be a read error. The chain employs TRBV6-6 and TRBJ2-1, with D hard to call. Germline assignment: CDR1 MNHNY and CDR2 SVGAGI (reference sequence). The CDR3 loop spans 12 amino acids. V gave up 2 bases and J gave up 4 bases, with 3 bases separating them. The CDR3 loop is CASSYEYNEQFF. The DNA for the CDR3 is TGTGCCAGCAGTTACGAGTACAATGAGCAGTTCTTC.

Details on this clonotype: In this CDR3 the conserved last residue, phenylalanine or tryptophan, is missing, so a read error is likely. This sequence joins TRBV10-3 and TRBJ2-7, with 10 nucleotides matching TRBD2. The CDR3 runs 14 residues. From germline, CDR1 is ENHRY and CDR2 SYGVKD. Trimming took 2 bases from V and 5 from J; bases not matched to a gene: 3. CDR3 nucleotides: TGTGCCATCAGTGAGGCTAGCGGGAGACACGAGCAGTACTTG. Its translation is CAISEASGRHEQYL.

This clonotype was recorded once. The CDR3 sequence: CASSGIERLRNTIYF. DNA of the CDR3: TGTGCCAGCAGTGGCATTGAAAGGTTGCGAAACACCATATATTTT. The J gene is TRBJ1-3, the V gene TRBV6-5; D is undetermined. CDR1 and CDR2 from the germline V gene are MNHEY and SVGAGI. Trimming took off 5 bases at V and 5 bases at J, with 16 bases between the two ends. CDR3 size: 15 residues.

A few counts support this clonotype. The CDR3 nucleotides are TGCAGTGCTAGGAGGGAGCCTAAGGACTATGGCTACACCTTC. Its translation: CSARREPKDYGYTF. V gene TRBV20-1 combines with J gene TRBJ1-2; D unresolved. The germline V gene encodes CDR1 DFQATT and CDR2 SNEGSKA (reference sequence). This CDR3 has 14 amino acids. Trimming removed 3 bases at V and 3 bases at J, with 14 bases between.

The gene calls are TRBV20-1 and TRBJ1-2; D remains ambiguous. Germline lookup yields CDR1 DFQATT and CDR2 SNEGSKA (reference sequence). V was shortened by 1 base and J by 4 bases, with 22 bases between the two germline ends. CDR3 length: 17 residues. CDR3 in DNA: TGCAGTGCTAGAGCGGGAATCGTATTGGCTCCCCGCTATGGCTACACCTTC. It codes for CSARAGIVLAPRYGYTF.

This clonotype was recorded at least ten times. The CDR3 bases are TGCAGCGTTGGACAGGGAAGTTCGTCCATGGAGCAGTACTTC. This encodes CSVGQGSSSMEQYF. The rearrangement joins TRBV29-1 to TRBJ2-7; 7 bases agree with TRBD1. Germline trimming cut 4 bases from V and 7 bases from J; bases unmatched to any gene: 13. From germline, CDR1 is SQVTM and CDR2 ANQGSEA. The CDR3 extends over 14 amino acids.

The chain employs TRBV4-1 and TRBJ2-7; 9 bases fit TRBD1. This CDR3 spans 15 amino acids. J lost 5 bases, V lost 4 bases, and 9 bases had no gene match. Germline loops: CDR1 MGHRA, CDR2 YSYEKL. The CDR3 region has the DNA TGCGCCAGCAGCCTTAGGGACAGGGCCGGCGACGAGCAGTACTTC. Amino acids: CASSLRDRAGDEQYF.

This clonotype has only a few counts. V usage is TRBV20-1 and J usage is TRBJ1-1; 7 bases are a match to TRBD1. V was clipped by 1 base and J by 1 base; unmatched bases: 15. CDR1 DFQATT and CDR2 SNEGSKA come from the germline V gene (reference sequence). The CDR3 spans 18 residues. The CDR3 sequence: CSARGRGLWNLWNTEAFF. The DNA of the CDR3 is TGCAGTGCTAGAGGCAGGGGGTTGTGGAATTTGTGGAACACTGAAGCTTTCTTT.

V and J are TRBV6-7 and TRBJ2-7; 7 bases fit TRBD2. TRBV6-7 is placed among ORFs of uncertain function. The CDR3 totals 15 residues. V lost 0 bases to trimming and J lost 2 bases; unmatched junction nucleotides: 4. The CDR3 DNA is TGTGCCAGCAGTTACTCGATGGGGGGGACCTACGAGCAGTACTTC. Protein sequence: CASSYSMGGTYEQYF.

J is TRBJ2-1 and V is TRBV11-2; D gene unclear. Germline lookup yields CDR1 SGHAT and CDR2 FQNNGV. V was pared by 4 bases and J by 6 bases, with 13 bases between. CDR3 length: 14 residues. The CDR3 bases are TGTGCCAGCAGCTCACCTAGGAAGAGCAATGAGCAGTTCTTC. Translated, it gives CASSSPRKSNEQFF.

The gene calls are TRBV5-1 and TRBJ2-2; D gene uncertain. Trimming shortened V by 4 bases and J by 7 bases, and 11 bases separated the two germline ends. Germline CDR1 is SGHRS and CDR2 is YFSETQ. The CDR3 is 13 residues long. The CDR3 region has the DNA TGCGCCAGCAGCCTGATGTTCGGCGGGGAGCTGTTTTTT. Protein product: CASSLMFGGELFF.

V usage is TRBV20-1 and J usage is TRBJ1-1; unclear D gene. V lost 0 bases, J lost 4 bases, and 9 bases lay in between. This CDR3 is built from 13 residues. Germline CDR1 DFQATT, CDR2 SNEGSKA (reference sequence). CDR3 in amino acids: CSARDLRGTEAFF. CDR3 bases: TGCAGTGCTAGAGATCTTCGGGGCACTGAAGCTTTCTTT.

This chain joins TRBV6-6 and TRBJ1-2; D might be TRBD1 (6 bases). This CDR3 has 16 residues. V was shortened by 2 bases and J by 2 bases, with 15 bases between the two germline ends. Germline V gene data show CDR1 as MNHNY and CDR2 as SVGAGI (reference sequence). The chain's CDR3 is CASSYGLSRGNYGYTF. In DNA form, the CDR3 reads TGTGCCAGCAGTTACGGTCTATCCAGGGGAAACTATGGCTACACCTTC.

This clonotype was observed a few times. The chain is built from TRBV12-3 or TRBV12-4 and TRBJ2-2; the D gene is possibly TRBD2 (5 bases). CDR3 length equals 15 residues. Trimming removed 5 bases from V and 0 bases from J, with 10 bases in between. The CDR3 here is CASSVRGTNTGELFF. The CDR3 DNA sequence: TGTGCCAGCAGTGTCCGGGGTACGAACACCGGGGAGCTGTTTTTT.

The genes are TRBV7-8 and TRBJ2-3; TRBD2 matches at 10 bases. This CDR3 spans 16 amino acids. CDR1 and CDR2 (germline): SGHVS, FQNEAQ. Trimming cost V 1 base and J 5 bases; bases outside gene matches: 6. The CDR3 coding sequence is TGTGCCAGCAGCTTAGGAGCGGGGGGGCCAAGAGATACGCAGTATTTT. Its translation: CASSLGAGGPRDTQYF.

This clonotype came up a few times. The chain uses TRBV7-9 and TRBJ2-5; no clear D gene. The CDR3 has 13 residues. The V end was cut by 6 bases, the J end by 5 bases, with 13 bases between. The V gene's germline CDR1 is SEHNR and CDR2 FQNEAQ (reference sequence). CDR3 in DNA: TGTGCCAGCAGGATGACTGTGGGTGAGACCCAGTACTTC. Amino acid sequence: CASRMTVGETQYF.

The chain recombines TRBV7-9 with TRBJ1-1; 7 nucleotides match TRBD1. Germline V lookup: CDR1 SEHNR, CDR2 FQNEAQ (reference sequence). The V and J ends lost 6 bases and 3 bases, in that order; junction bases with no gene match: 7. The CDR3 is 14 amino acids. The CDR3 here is CASRPQGIYTEAFF. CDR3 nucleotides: TGTGCCAGCAGGCCACAGGGGATCTACACTGAAGCTTTCTTT.

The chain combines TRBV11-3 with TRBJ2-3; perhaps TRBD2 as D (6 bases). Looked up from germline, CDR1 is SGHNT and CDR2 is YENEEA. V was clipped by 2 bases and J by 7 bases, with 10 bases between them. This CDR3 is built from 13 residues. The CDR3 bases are TGTGCCAGCAGCTTAATGGCGGGGAATACGCAGTATTTT. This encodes CASSLMAGNTQYF.

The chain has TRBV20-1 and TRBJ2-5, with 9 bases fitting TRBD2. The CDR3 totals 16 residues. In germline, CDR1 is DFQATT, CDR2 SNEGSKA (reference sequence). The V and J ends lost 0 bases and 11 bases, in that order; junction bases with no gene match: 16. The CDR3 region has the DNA TGCAGTGCTAGAGAGGCGGGAGGGCCTTCCCACAATGAGCAGTACTTC. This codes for CSAREAGGPSHNEQYF.

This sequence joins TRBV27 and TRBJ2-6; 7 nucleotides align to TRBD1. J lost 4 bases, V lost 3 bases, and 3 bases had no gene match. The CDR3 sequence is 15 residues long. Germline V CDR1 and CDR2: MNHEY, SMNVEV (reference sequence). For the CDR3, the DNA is TGTGCCAGCAGTTTCACAGGGGTCGGGGCCAACGTCCTGACTTTC. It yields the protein CASSFTGVGANVLTF.

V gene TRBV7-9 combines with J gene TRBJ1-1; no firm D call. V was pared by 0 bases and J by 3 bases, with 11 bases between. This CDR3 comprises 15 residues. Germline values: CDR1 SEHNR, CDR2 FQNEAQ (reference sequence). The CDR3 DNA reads TGTGCCAGCAGCTTAGCCCTCGTTTGGGACACTGAAGCTTTCTTT. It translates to CASSLALVWDTEAFF.

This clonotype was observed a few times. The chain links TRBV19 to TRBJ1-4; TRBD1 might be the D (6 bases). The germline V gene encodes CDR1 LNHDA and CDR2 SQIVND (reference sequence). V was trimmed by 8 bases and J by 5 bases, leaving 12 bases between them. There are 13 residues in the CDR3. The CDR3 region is CASAGTQNEKLFF. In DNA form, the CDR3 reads TGTGCCAGTGCCGGGACACAGAATGAAAAACTGTTTTTT.

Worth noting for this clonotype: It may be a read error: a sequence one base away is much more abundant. CDR3 region: CATSGGASGSSYNEQFF. The CDR3 DNA sequence: TGTGCCACCAGTGGTGGGGCTAGCGGGAGTTCCTACAATGAGCAGTTCTTC. This chain joins TRBV24-1 and TRBJ2-1; 10 bases agree with TRBD2. Germline V lookup: CDR1 KGHDR, CDR2 SFDVKD. The CDR3 is made up of 17 amino acids. V shed 5 bases and J 1 base; nucleotides not matched to a gene: 7.

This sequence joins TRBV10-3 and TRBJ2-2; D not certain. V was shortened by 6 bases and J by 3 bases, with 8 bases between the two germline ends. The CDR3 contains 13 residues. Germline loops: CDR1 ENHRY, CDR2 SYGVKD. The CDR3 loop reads CAIRGQHTGELFF. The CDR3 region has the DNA TGTGCCATCAGAGGCCAGCACACCGGGGAGCTGTTTTTT.

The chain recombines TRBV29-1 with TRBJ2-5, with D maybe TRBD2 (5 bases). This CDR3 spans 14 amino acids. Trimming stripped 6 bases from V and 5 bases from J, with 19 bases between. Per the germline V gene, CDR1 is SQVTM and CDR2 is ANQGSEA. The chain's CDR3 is CSVTYTRSRETQYF. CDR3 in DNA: TGCAGCGTCACCTACACTAGATCCCGTGAGACCCAGTACTTC.

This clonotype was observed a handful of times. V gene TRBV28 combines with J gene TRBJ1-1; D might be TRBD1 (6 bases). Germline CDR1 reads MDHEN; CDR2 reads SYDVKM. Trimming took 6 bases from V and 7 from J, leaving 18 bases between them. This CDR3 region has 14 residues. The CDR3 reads CASRRGEGDDEAFF. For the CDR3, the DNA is TGTGCCAGCAGGAGGGGTGAGGGGGATGATGAAGCTTTCTTT.